A single T cell receptor beta chain is shown here with its context. Its antigen is not yet known. The junction shows a germline mismatch at one end, possibly a read error. The germline V gene specifies MNHEY as CDR1 and SVGEGT as CDR2. From the cysteine up to the phenylalanine, the CDR3 has a length of 18 residues. The retained sequence is limited to the CDR3, 54 bases, with the frame set at the first base. This record belongs to a study of blood T cell repertoires in COVID-19 (dated by TCRdb to about 2020). Regarding the research as a whole: Collaborator samples came from the United States, Italy and Spain and covered acute and convalescent phases of COVID-19. The prospective study material was composed of cDNA or gDNA derived from T cells, B-cell-depleted T cells, or PBMCs. Subjects who had been exposed to COVID-19, were actively infected with it, or had recovered from it provided the deeply sampled blood TCRbeta repertoires that made up the dataset. The repertoires were made available in a free public database intended to serve as a resource for research on the immune response to SARS-CoV-2. Samples were obtained from the ongoing ImmuneRACE study (first 160 participants) and from over a thousand subjects provided by 6 global collaborators. Sample metadata almost always included a de-identified subject ID, COVID-19 status, age in years and sex. Where HLA class I and class II types were available, the types were taken from metadata supplied by the sample provider, not from assay-based typing. Results the study describes overall, beyond this receptor: Clinical and demographic metadata were provided uncurated, with the amount varying by source and participant.

Collaborating institutions collected whole blood in K2EDTA tubes following their own protocols. For TCRbeta analysis, collaborator samples were shipped as frozen whole blood, as isolated PBMCs, or as DNA extracted from either sample type. TCRbeta CDR3 regions were amplified from genomic DNA using the immunoSEQ Assay, a bias-controlled multiplex PCR. The study's processing was this. Nucleated cell counts per sample were estimated from amplification of reference gene primers within the assay. Sequence reads were collapsed and filtered to measure the absolute abundance of every unique TCRbeta CDR3 rearrangement. Productive Simpson clonality was computed per sample as the square root of Simpson's diversity index over productive rearrangements. Not all clones reach the TCRdb copy of this immuneACCESS table, which keeps in-frame sequences only. Checked studies attribute under half of the gap to unresolved V genes and leave the rest unexplained. D and trimming were read from the DNA, whereas the V and J calls and clone size are those reported in that table. In this sample the table shows about 64,000 clones, 84% of which occur a single time. The top ten clonotypes cover around 5.9% of the sample.

Sequenced: peripheral blood. This clonotype originated in a woman aged 60 to 75 with acute or convalescent COVID-19. The chain uses TRBV6-2 or TRBV6-3 and TRBJ2-5, and TRBD2 may be the D gene, going by 7 matching bases. The sequenced DNA is TGTGCCCGCAGCCCCCTGCGGGCGGGGGCCGATCGGGGGGAGACCCAGTACTTC. The encoded protein is CARSPLRAGADRGETQYF.